This TCR beta chain derives from a study of T-cell reconstitution after alpha-beta-depleted transplantation in children. This clonotype was detected only a few times. This CDR3 has 14 amino acids. With 3 bases removed from V and 2 bases from J, the gap between germline ends came to 11 bases. Germline CDR1 SGHRS, CDR2 YFSETQ. Library preparation (for TCRbeta) was performed with unique molecular identifiers. TCRdb re-called the PCR reads through MiXCR, storing one row per CDR3 protein. The sample contains hundreds of thousands of distinct CDR3 sequences, approximately 16% of which appear only once. The chain employs TRBV5-1 and TRBJ1-2; TRBD1 might be the D (5 bases). The source is a human donor who donated a stem cell graft to a child with acute myeloid leukemia. This material consisted of PBMCs from the stem cell graft donor, taken from the stem cell graft. The CDR3: CASSYDSENYGYTF. As DNA, the CDR3 is TGCGCCAGCAGCTACGACAGCGAGAACTATGGCTACACCTTC.